The next 27 T cell receptor beta chains were all read from a single sample in a study of T cell responses to AZD1222 COVID-19 vaccine. Produced via immunoSEQ multiplex PCR; TCRdb's table is partial and in-frame only. The table lists over 130,000 clones, roughly 90% of them singletons, with 3.3% in the top ten. The sample in question was peripheral blood, obtained 28 days after the second AZD1222 dose. Source of these receptors: an adult who received the AZD1222 COVID-19 vaccine.

Worth noting for this clone: The junction and the germline gene differ at one end; a read error may be behind it. The chain couples TRBV30 to TRBJ1-4; D gene ambiguous. Germline V lookup: CDR1 GTSNPN, CDR2 SVGIG (reference sequence). The CDR3 loop spans 13 amino acids. The CDR3 is CAWSGWGGEKLFF. Here the CDR3 DNA reads TGTGCATGGAGTGGGTGGGGTGGGGAAAAACTGTTTTTT.

To note about this clone: Within the sample, other DNA sequences also encode this same CDR3. The rearrangement links TRBV5-4 to TRBJ1-2; D is unclear. The germline V gene has CDR1 SGHNT and CDR2 YYREEE (reference sequence). Trimming left V 0 bases short and J 1 base short, with 10 bases between. The CDR3 has 15 residues. CDR3 sequence: CASSLVTGFNYGYTF. The DNA of the CDR3 is TGTGCCAGCAGCTTGGTCACGGGGTTTAACTATGGCTACACCTTC.

This chain links TRBV23-1 with TRBJ2-7; 7 bases match TRBD1. TRBV23-1 falls under the ORF class, with uncertain function. The CDR3 totals 14 residues. The V segment lost 0 bases and the J segment 8 bases; nucleotides outside the gene matches: 7. CDR3 in DNA: TGCGCCAGCAGTCAATCGGGACAGTCTTTGCAGCAGTACTTC. Protein: CASSQSGQSLQQYF.

The chain employs TRBV28 and TRBJ1-5; possible D gene TRBD1, 5 bases. The CDR3 runs to 16 residues. Trimming shortened V by 6 bases and J by 2 bases, and 17 bases separated the two germline ends. CDR1 and CDR2 (germline): MDHEN, SYDVKM. The CDR3 nucleotides are TGTGCCAGCAGCCCCGGACGAGTGGGGGGCAATCAGCCCCAGCATTTT. It yields the protein CASSPGRVGGNQPQHF.

The V call is TRBV5-4, the J call TRBJ2-7; 10 nucleotides match TRBD2. The CDR3 contains 17 residues. From germline, CDR1 is SGHNT and CDR2 YYREEE (reference sequence). The J segment lost 3 bases and the V segment lost 3 bases, leaving 12 bases of the junction unmatched. CDR3 DNA: TGTGCCAGCAGCTCTCCTGGAAGCGGGAGGGCTAACTACGAGCAGTACTTC. Amino acids: CASSSPGSGRANYEQYF.

The chain combines TRBV5-1 with TRBJ2-1; 10 bases are shared with TRBD2. With 0 bases clipped from V and 8 bases from J, the junction kept 5 bases outside the gene matches. The CDR3 spans 15 residues. From germline, CDR1 is SGHRS and CDR2 YFSETQ. Here the CDR3 DNA reads TGCGCCAGCAGCTTGGCTAGCGGGAGCGGGGATGAGCAGTTCTTC. Translated: CASSLASGSGDEQFF.

The V call is TRBV30, the J call TRBJ1-5; D is perhaps TRBD1 (5 bases). The CDR3 runs 13 residues. Trimming took off 5 bases at V and 6 bases at J, with 14 bases between the two ends. Germline-derived CDR1 and CDR2 are GTSNPN and SVGIG (reference sequence). The CDR3 nucleotides read TGTGCCTGGGACACAGGCTTGGCTCAGCCCCAGCATTTT. Amino acids: CAWDTGLAQPQHF. The full variable domain, completed using reference TRBV30 and TRBJ1-5, is SQTIHQWPATLVQPVGSPLSLECTVEGTSNPNLYWYRQAAGRGLQLLFYSVGIGQISSEVPQNLSASRPQDRQFILSSKKLLLSDSGFYLCAWDTGLAQPQHFGDGTRLSIL.

V gene TRBV6-5 combines with J gene TRBJ2-3; 7 bases fit TRBD1. Unmatched junction bases numbered 5, after V lost 5 bases and J lost 0 bases. This CDR3 contains 15 residues. The germline CDR1 and CDR2 sequences are MNHEY and SVGAGI. The CDR3 region has the DNA TGTGCCAGCAGTCTCGACAGGGCTAGCACAGATACGCAGTATTTT. Translated, it gives CASSLDRASTDTQYF.

The gene calls are TRBV19 and TRBJ2-7; the match to TRBD1 covers 9 bases. After removal of 5 bases from V and 0 bases from J, the junction contained 5 bases not matched to a gene. CDR1 is LNHDA and CDR2 is SQIVND in the germline V gene (reference sequence). CDR3 length equals 15 residues. CDR3 coding DNA: TGTGCCAGTAGTGCACCGGGACAGGGCTCCTACGAGCAGTACTTC. Translation: CASSAPGQGSYEQYF.

This chain connects TRBV6-5 to TRBJ2-2; maybe TRBD1 (5 bases). The CDR3 runs 15 residues. The germline V and J ends were trimmed by 8 bases and 0 bases, with 13 bases remaining between them. CDR1 and CDR2 (germline): MNHEY, SVGAGI. The CDR3 DNA sequence: TGTGCCAGCCAACCGGGCAGGGCGAACACCGGGGAGCTGTTTTTT. Amino acid sequence: CASQPGRANTGELFF.

The count of this clone is one. The V gene is TRBV3-1 (or the pseudogene TRBV3-2), the J gene TRBJ2-3; TRBD2 matches at 11 bases. CDR3 length equals 14 residues. J was trimmed by 5 bases and V by 2 bases; bases with no gene match: 0. Germline assignment: CDR1 LGHDT and CDR2 YNNKEL (reference sequence). CDR3 bases: TGTGCCAGCAGCCAACTAGCGGGAGGAGATACGCAGTATTTT. Protein sequence: CASSQLAGGDTQYF.

The rearrangement uses TRBV12-3 or TRBV12-4 and TRBJ1-1, with D unclear. The V end lost 11 bases, the J end lost 0 bases, and 13 bases lay between the germline ends. This CDR3 spans 13 amino acids. The CDR3 region has the DNA TGTGCCTGCGGTGGCAGTATGAACACTGAAGCTTTCTTT. Amino acid sequence: CACGGSMNTEAFF.

This chain joins TRBV19 and TRBJ1-1, with TRBD1 matching over 7 bases. Trimming took 7 bases from V and 3 from J; bases not matched to a gene: 5. The CDR3 sequence is 13 residues long. Germline V gene sequence: CDR1 LNHDA, CDR2 SQIVND (reference sequence). CDR3 sequence (DNA): TGTGCCAGTACCCGACAGGGTTACACTGAAGCTTTCTTT. Its translation is CASTRQGYTEAFF. Drawing the rest from reference TRBV19 and TRBJ1-1, the complete variable domain is DGGITQSPKYLFRKEGQNVTLSCEQNLNHDAMYWYRQDPGQGLRLIYYSQIVNDFQKGDIAEGYSVSREKKESFPLTVTSAQKNPTAFYLCASTRQGYTEAFFGQGTRLTVV.

There are a few counts of this clone. This chain links TRBV11-2 with TRBJ2-2; maybe TRBD2 (5 bases). Germline values: CDR1 SGHAT, CDR2 FQNNGV. Deletions cut 6 bases from V and 0 bases from J, with 32 bases between. The CDR3 sequence is 22 residues long. Here the CDR3 reads CASSSAPWRSLALSTNTGELFF. CDR3 bases: TGTGCCAGCAGTTCTGCCCCTTGGAGGTCTTTGGCATTGAGTACGAACACCGGGGAGCTGTTTTTT.

CDR3 region: CASSQDLGDAYGYTF. CDR3 nucleotides: TGTGCCAGCAGCCAAGATCTGGGGGACGCGTATGGCTACACCTTC. This chain joins TRBV3-1 (or the pseudogene TRBV3-2) and TRBJ1-2; D might be TRBD1 (5 bases). There are 15 residues in the CDR3. Per the germline V gene, CDR1 is LGHDT and CDR2 is YNNKEL (reference sequence). With 0 bases removed from V and 5 bases from J, the gap between germline ends came to 13 bases.

The sample holds one count of this clone. J is TRBJ1-3 and V is TRBV5-1; TRBD1 matches 8 bases. The CDR3 loop spans 14 amino acids. J was trimmed by 7 bases and V by 10 bases; bases with no gene match: 13. The germline CDR1 and CDR2 sequences are SGHRS and YFSETQ. This CDR3 reads CASCLGPGGNTIYF. As DNA, the CDR3 is TGCGCCTCGTGTCTCGGTCCAGGGGGCAACACCATATATTTT. The full variable domain, with the rest looked up from reference TRBV5-1 and TRBJ1-3, is KAGVTQTPRYLIKTRGQQVTLSCSPISGHRSVSWYQQTPGQGLQFLFEYFSETQRNKGNFPGRFSGRQFSNSRSEMNVSTLELGDSALYLCASCLGPGGNTIYFGEGSWLTVV.

The V call is TRBV5-4, the J call TRBJ1-1; maybe TRBD1 (6 bases). CDR3 length: 16 residues. The germline V gene encodes CDR1 SGHNT and CDR2 YYREEE (reference sequence). The V end lost 0 bases, the J end lost 3 bases, and 15 bases lay between the germline ends. This CDR3 reads CASSLGGPGGHTEAFF. CDR3 in DNA: TGTGCCAGCAGCTTGGGTGGCCCGGGGGGGCACACTGAAGCTTTCTTT.

V and J are TRBV28 and TRBJ2-7, with a weak D call TRBD2 (6 bases). The V gene's germline CDR1 is MDHEN and CDR2 SYDVKM. There are 16 residues in the CDR3. V was clipped by 3 bases and J by 4 bases, with 19 bases between them. CDR3 bases: TGTGCCAGCAGTTTTGTGGCGGGATTGGTCCCATACGAGCAGTACTTC. Translation gives CASSFVAGLVPYEQYF.

This clone was picked up a small number of times. The V call is TRBV6-5, the J call TRBJ1-2; D may be TRBD1 (5 bases). The CDR3 is 14 amino acids. CDR1 and CDR2 from the germline V gene are MNHEY and SVGAGI. The V and J ends lost 7 bases and 4 bases respectively, with 16 bases between them. The CDR3 loop is CASTFSGRSYGYTF. CDR3 DNA: TGTGCCAGCACCTTTTCGGGACGGAGCTATGGCTACACCTTC.

The V and J genes are TRBV5-6 and TRBJ1-1; weak D call: TRBD1 (5 bases). CDR3 length equals 13 residues. Germline V gene lookup returns CDR1 SGHDT and CDR2 YYEEEE. V shed 4 bases and J shed 4 bases, with 11 bases lying between them. The CDR3 reads CASSQGWGTEAFF. The DNA for the CDR3 is TGTGCCAGCAGCCAGGGATGGGGCACTGAAGCTTTCTTT.

This clone appeared a single time. The J gene is TRBJ2-2, the V gene TRBV9; 7 bases align to TRBD1. J gave up 4 bases and V 5 bases, and 11 bases lay outside the gene matches. The CDR3 is made up of 16 amino acids. CDR1 is SGDLS and CDR2 is YYNGEE in the germline V gene. The CDR3 DNA reads TGTGCCAGCAGTCGATGGGGGACAGCCCCCACCGGGGAGCTGTTTTTT. Translation: CASSRWGTAPTGELFF.

CDR3: CASSLVWLNNEQFF. CDR3 in DNA: TGTGCCAGCAGCTTAGTTTGGCTCAACAATGAGCAGTTCTTC. V is TRBV7-2 and J is TRBJ2-1; D is unclear. This CDR3 region has 14 residues. Germline V gene data show CDR1 as SGHTA and CDR2 as FQGNSA. V was shortened by 1 base and J by 5 bases, with 9 bases between the two germline ends. The variable domain in full, completed from reference TRBV7-2 and TRBJ2-1, reads GAGVSQSPSNKVTEKGKDVELRCDPISGHTALYWYRQSLGQGLEFLIYFQGNSAPDKSGLPSDRFSAERTGGSVSTLTIQRTQQEDSAVYLCASSLVWLNNEQFFGPGTRLTVL.

The rearrangement uses TRBV21-1 and TRBJ2-1; the table calls TRBD2, which could not be checked here. TRBV21-1 is reported as a pseudogene. There are 20 residues in the CDR3. The CDR3 here is CASNGSFRLAGPPWGNEQFF. As DNA, the CDR3 is TGTGCCAGCAATGGATCCTTTAGACTAGCGGGCCCCCCCTGGGGCAATGAGCAGTTCTTC.

This sequence joins TRBV7-9 and TRBJ1-2; D uncertain. The V gene's germline CDR1 is SEHNR and CDR2 FQNEAQ (reference sequence). Trimming left V 5 bases short and J 2 bases short, with 15 bases between. This CDR3 comprises 15 residues. CDR3 in DNA: TGTGCCAGCAGCCCCGGAGGAGGACTAAACTATGGCTACACCTTC. It codes for CASSPGGGLNYGYTF.

V gene TRBV9 combines with J gene TRBJ2-1; D may be TRBD1 (6 bases). The CDR3 sequence is 15 residues long. Deletions cut 0 bases from V and 9 bases from J, with 16 bases between. Germline V lookup: CDR1 SGDLS, CDR2 YYNGEE. For the CDR3, the DNA is TGTGCCAGCAGCGTAGACTATAGGGGGTTTCTTGAGCAGTTCTTC. It encodes CASSVDYRGFLEQFF. Full variable domain (rest looked up from reference TRBV9 and TRBJ2-1): DSGVTQTPKHLITATGQRVTLRCSPRSGDLSVYWYQQSLDQGLQFLIQYYNGEERAKGNILERFSAQQFPDLHSELNLSSLELGDSALYFCASSVDYRGFLEQFFGPGTRLTVL.

The chain links TRBV11-2 to TRBJ2-6; D might be TRBD2 (6 bases). V lost 4 bases, J lost 4 bases, and 14 bases lay in between. CDR3 length equals 16 residues. The germline V gene encodes CDR1 SGHAT and CDR2 FQNNGV. CDR3 nucleotides: TGTGCCAGCAGCTCCCACGGGGGAATCGGGGCCAACGTCCTGACTTTC. Its translation: CASSSHGGIGANVLTF. The full variable domain, rest sourced from reference TRBV11-2 and TRBJ2-6, is EAGVAQSPRYKIIEKRQSVAFWCNPISGHATLYWYQQILGQGPKLLIQFQNNGVVDDSQLPKDRFSAERLKGVDSTLKIQPAKLEDSAVYLCASSSHGGIGANVLTFGAGSRLTVL.

Only a few counts were recorded for this clone. The V and J genes are TRBV29-1 and TRBJ1-4; D not certain. This CDR3 has 11 amino acids. Trimming cost V 7 bases and J 3 bases, with 6 bases left between them. CDR1 SQVTM and CDR2 ANQGSEA come from the germline V gene. The CDR3: CSGQANEKLFF. CDR3 sequence (DNA): TGCAGCGGCCAGGCTAATGAAAAACTGTTTTTT.